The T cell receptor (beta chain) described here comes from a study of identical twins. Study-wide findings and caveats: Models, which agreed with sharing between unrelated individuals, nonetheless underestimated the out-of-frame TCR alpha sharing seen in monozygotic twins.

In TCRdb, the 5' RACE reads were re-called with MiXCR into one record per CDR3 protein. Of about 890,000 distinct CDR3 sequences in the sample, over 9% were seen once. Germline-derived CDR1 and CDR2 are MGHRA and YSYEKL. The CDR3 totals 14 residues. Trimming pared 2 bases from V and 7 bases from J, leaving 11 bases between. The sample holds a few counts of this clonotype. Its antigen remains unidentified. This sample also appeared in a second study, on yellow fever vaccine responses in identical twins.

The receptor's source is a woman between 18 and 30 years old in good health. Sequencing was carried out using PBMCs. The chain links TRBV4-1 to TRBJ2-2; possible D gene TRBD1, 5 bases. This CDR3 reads CASSQSRGIGELFF. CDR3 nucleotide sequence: TGCGCCAGCAGCCAATCTAGGGGAATCGGGGAGCTGTTTTTT.